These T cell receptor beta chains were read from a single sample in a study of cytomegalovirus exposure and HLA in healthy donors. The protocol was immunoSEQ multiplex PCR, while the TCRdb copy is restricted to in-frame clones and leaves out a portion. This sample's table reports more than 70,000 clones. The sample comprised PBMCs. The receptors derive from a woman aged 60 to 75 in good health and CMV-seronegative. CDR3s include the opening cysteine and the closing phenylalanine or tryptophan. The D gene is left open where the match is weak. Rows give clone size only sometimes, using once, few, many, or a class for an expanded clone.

DNA: TGTGCCAGCAGTGAAAAGCGGGAGTCAGATACGCAGTATTTT
CDR3: CASSEKRESDTQYF
size: medium-sized
J: TRBJ2-3
V: TRBV6-4
D: TRBD2

DNA: TGTGCCAGCAACACCGGACAGACAATTATGAACACTGAAGCTTTCTTT
CDR3: CASNTGQTIMNTEAFF
size: NA
J: TRBJ1-1
V: TRBV11-1
D: NA

DNA: TGTGCCAGCAGTCAGAGCGGGACTAACAATGAGCAGTTCTTC
CDR3: CASSQSGTNNEQFF
size: NA
J: TRBJ2-1
V: TRBV6-1
D: TRBD2

DNA: TGTGCCAGCTCGCTCTCGGGAGCCTACGAGCAGTACTTC
CDR3: CASSLSGAYEQYF
size: NA
J: TRBJ2-7
V: TRBV18
D: NA

DNA: TGTGCCAGCGGACAGGGGGCGGGTGCCGGGGAGCTGTTTTTT
CDR3: CASGQGAGAGELFF
size: NA
J: TRBJ2-2
V: TRBV10-3
D: TRBD1

DNA: TGTGCCAGCAGCTCGACTTACAATCAGCCCCAGCATTTT
CDR3: CASSSTYNQPQHF
size: NA
J: TRBJ1-5
V: TRBV5-8
D: NA

DNA: TGTGCCAGCACTCCCAAAGATGGGGCCGAGCAGTACTTC
CDR3: CASTPKDGAEQYF
size: NA
J: TRBJ2-7
V: TRBV11-1
D: NA

DNA: TGTGCCAGCAGCTTCCCAGGTGTGGATACGCAGTATTTT
CDR3: CASSFPGVDTQYF
size: NA
J: TRBJ2-3
V: TRBV7-2
D: NA

DNA: TGTGCCAGCACCGGGGACAGAAAAGAGACCCAGTACTTC
CDR3: CASTGDRKETQYF
size: NA
J: TRBJ2-5
V: TRBV2
D: TRBD1

DNA: TGTGCCAGCAGCCCGCAGACTGGGTACGAGCAGTACTTC
CDR3: CASSPQTGYEQYF
size: NA
J: TRBJ2-7
V: TRBV7-2
D: NA

DNA: TGTGCCAGCAACATCCAGGCAGAAGCAGATACGCAGTATTTT
CDR3: CASNIQAEADTQYF
size: NA
J: TRBJ2-3
V: TRBV6-6
D: NA

DNA: TGTGCCAGCAGAGACGCCGGGACAGGGGACACCGGGGAGCTGTTTTTT
CDR3: CASRDAGTGDTGELFF
size: NA
J: TRBJ2-2
V: TRBV28
D: TRBD1

DNA: TGCGCCAGCAGCTTTACAGGTTCCTACGAGCAGTACTTC
CDR3: CASSFTGSYEQYF
size: NA
J: TRBJ2-7
V: TRBV5-1
D: NA

DNA: TGTGCCAGCAGGGGCTCGGACAGGGGGCTCACTGAAGCTTTCTTT
CDR3: CASRGSDRGLTEAFF
size: NA
J: TRBJ1-1
V: TRBV28
D: TRBD1

DNA: TGTGCCAGCAGCTTTGGAGGGCGAAGTGGGGCCAACGTCCTGACTTTC
CDR3: CASSFGGRSGANVLTF
size: NA
J: TRBJ2-6
V: TRBV7-9
D: NA

DNA: TGCGCCAGCAGCCCACAGGGCCGTGAAAAACTGTTTTTT
CDR3: CASSPQGREKLFF
size: NA
J: TRBJ1-4
V: TRBV5-1
D: NA

DNA: TGTGCCAGCAGTTACTCAGAGGGGGCGAGCTATGGCTACACCTTC
CDR3: CASSYSEGASYGYTF
size: NA
J: TRBJ1-2
V: TRBV6-5
D: TRBD1

DNA: TGTGCCAGCAGCCCGTACTCTAGCGGGCAGCCCCAGCATTTT
CDR3: CASSPYSSGQPQHF
size: NA
J: TRBJ1-5
V: TRBV7-9
D: NA

DNA: TGTGCCAGCACCCTAGGGGGGGGAACGAACACTGAAGCTTTCTTT
CDR3: CASTLGGGTNTEAFF
size: NA
J: TRBJ1-1
V: TRBV21-1
D: NA

DNA: TGTGCCAGTAGTATTTTAGATGGGGGCGCCGAGCAGTACTTC
CDR3: CASSILDGGAEQYF
size: NA
J: TRBJ2-7
V: TRBV19
D: NA

DNA: TGTGCCAGCTCCCATTACCCACCACTCCAAGAGACCCAGTACTTC
CDR3: CASSHYPPLQETQYF
size: NA
J: TRBJ2-5
V: TRBV27
D: NA

DNA: TGTGCCATCAGTGGCGACGGGACAGACGAGCAGTACTTC
CDR3: CAISGDGTDEQYF
size: NA
J: TRBJ2-7
V: TRBV10-3
D: TRBD1

DNA: TGCAGCGTGGTGGGTCCCAGGGTTTACGATACGCAGTATTTT
CDR3: CSVVGPRVYDTQYF
size: NA
J: TRBJ2-3
V: TRBV29-1
D: NA

DNA: TGCGCCAGCAGCCAAGACCCAGGGGGCGACTATGGCTACACCTTC
CDR3: CASSQDPGGDYGYTF
size: NA
J: TRBJ1-2
V: TRBV4-1
D: TRBD1

DNA: TGTGCCTGCTCTGGGGGACTAGGTGGCACAGATACGCAGTATTTT
CDR3: CACSGGLGGTDTQYF
size: NA
J: TRBJ2-3
V: TRBV30
D: TRBD2

DNA: TGTGCCAGCAGTGGAGACAGCGGGAGGGCCAGGACCGGGGAGCTGTTTTTT
CDR3: CASSGDSGRARTGELFF
size: NA
J: TRBJ2-2
V: TRBV2
D: TRBD2

DNA: TGCGCCAGCCGTTCCGGAACTAGCAATGAGCAGTTCTTC
CDR3: CASRSGTSNEQFF
size: NA
J: TRBJ2-1
V: TRBV5-1
D: NA

DNA: TGCGCCAGCAGTGACCGACAGGGAAACGAAAAACTGTTTTTT
CDR3: CASSDRQGNEKLFF
size: NA
J: TRBJ1-4
V: TRBV10-1
D: TRBD1